The clone carrying this TCR beta chain has at least ten counts. This sample is part of a study of early T cells in non-severe SARS-CoV-2 infection. For the study at large: With bulk RNA from unsorted whole blood as input, sequencing yielded unpaired chains.

The TCR library protocol was used to attach unique molecular identifiers. These identifiers were attached to individual cDNA molecules. TCRdb called the 5' RACE reads again in MiXCR, with one record for every CDR3 protein. The top ten hold approximately 6.2% of the sample, which has fewer than 30,000 distinct CDR3 sequences, 4% to 4.5% seen once. V lost 5 bases to trimming and J lost 5 bases; unmatched junction nucleotides: 11. The germline V gene encodes CDR1 SGHTA and CDR2 FQGNSA. The CDR3 is made up of 16 amino acids. The clonotype comes from an adult who was a healthcare worker with PCR-confirmed SARS-CoV-2 infection or an uninfected control (not recorded which). Sequenced sample: whole blood. The gene calls are TRBV7-2 and TRBJ1-2; 10 nucleotides line up with TRBD1. Here the CDR3 reads CASSPWTGGMGYGYTF. The CDR3 DNA reads TGTGCCAGCAGCCCCTGGACAGGGGGAATGGGGTATGGCTACACCTTC. The full variable domain, rest sourced from reference TRBV7-2 and TRBJ1-2, is GAGVSQSPSNKVTEKGKDVELRCDPISGHTALYWYRQSLGQGLEFLIYFQGNSAPDKSGLPSDRFSAERTGGSVSTLTIQRTQQEDSAVYLCASSPWTGGMGYGYTFGSGTRLTVV.